The following is a TCR beta chain sequence with its context. V dropped 0 bases and J dropped 4 bases, with 16 bases sitting between them. The length of the CDR3 is 16 residues. In germline, CDR1 is SGHRS, CDR2 YFSETQ. In the PCR, 60 Vbeta and 13 Jbeta primers were used. Generated by immunoSEQ multiplex PCR, the TCRdb table keeps only in-frame clones and is missing some. Of about 98,000 clones listed, around 80% were seen once; the top ten hold approximately 11%. This sample stems from a study of cytomegalovirus exposure and HLA in healthy donors. This receptor was identified in a young man in good health and CMV-seropositive. The sample consisted of PBMCs. The chain is built from TRBV5-1 and TRBJ2-5; D may be TRBD2 (5 bases). CDR3 DNA sequence: TGCGCCAGCAGCTTGGGAGGCAACCTAGGGAGAGAGACCCAGTACTTC. This codes for CASSLGGNLGRETQYF.